This T cell receptor (beta chain) was observed in a study of human T cells and chemical hapten exposure. Whole-study context: For sensitization, 2% DPC was applied to a 2 cm by 2 cm patch of upper inner arm skin. Variability of per-sample TCR yields stemmed mainly from small differences in pooled library volume.

CDR1 and CDR2 from the germline V gene are SNHLY and FYNNEI. This CDR3 is built from 15 residues. Trimming removed 5 bases from V and 4 bases from J, with 15 bases in between. Study observations and caveats: Sensitizing with DPC caused no change in TCRs above 1 in 1000 frequency.

Time point given: pre-sensitization, week 0. As for treatment: therapeutic diphenylcyclopropenone sensitization with weekly scalp DPC. TCRdb passed the RACE reads through MiXCR, listing each CDR3 protein once. The sample has around 260,000 distinct CDR3 sequences, 8.6% seen once. This clonotype was picked up many times. Its specificity is not known. The sequenced sample was whole blood, obtained in connection with sensitization to the hapten diphenylcyclopropenone (DPC). The genes are TRBV2 and TRBJ1-5; the D is unclear. This clonotype originated in a woman in her thirties or forties with alopecia areata. Some clones in this sample may be carry-over from other donors' samples. DNA of the CDR3: TGTGCCAGCAGTCCCGACGGTATGGGGAATCAGCCCCAGCATTTT. Translated: CASSPDGMGNQPQHF. The full variable domain, its missing parts supplied by reference TRBV2 and TRBJ1-5, is EPEVTQTPSHQVTQMGQEVILRCVPISNHLYFYWYRQILGQKVEFLVSFYNNEISEKSEIFDDQFSVERPDGSNFTLKIRSTKLEDSAMYFCASSPDGMGNQPQHFGDGTRLSIL.